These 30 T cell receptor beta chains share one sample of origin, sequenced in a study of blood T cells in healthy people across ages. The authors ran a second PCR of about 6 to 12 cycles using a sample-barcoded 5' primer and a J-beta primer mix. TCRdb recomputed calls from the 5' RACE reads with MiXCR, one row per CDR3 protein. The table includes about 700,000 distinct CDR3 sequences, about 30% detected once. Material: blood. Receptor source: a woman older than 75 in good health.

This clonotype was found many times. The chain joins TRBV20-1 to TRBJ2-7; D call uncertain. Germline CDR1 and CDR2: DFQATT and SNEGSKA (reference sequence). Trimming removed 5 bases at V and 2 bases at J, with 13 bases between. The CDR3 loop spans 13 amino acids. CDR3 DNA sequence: TGCAGTGCTCCCTGGCCGGCCACCTACGAGCAGTACTTC. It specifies CSAPWPATYEQYF.

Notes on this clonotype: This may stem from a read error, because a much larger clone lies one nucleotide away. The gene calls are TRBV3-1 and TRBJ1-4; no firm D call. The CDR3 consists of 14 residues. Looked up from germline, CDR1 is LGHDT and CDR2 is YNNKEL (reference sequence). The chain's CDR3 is CASSKLGLAEKRFF. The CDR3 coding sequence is TGTGCCAGCAGCAAACTCGGGCTGGCTGAAAAACGGTTTTTT. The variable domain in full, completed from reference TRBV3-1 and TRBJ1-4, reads DTAVSQTPKYLVTQMGNDKSIKCEQNLGHDTMYWYKQDSKKFLKIMFSYNNKELIINETVPNRFSPKSPDKAHLNLHINSLELGDSAVYFCASSKLGLAEKRFFGSGTQLSVL.

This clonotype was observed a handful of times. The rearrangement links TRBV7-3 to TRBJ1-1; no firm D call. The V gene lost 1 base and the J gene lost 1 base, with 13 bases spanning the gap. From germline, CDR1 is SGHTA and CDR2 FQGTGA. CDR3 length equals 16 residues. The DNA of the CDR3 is TGTGCCAGCAGCTTAAGGTCCACGGGAGAGAACACTGAAGCTTTCTTT. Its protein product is CASSLRSTGENTEAFF.

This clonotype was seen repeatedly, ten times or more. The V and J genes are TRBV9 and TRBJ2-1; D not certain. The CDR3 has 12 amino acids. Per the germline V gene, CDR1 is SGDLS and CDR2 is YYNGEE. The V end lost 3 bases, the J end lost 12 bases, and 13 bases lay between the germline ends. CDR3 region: CASSEPRTVQFF. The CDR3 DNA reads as TGTGCCAGCAGCGAGCCGAGGACGGTGCAGTTCTTC.

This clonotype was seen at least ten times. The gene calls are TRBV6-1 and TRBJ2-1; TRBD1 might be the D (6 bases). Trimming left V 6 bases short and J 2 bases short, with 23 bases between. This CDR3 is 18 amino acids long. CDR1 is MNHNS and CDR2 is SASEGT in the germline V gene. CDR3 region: CASRMIQGSARTYNEQFF. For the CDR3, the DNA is TGTGCCAGCAGAATGATACAGGGATCCGCCCGGACCTACAATGAGCAGTTCTTC.

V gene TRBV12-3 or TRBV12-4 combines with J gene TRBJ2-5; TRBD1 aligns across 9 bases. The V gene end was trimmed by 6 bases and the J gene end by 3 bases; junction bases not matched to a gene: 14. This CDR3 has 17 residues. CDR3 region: CASRPDRGTGLEETQYF. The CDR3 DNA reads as TGTGCCAGCAGACCCGATAGGGGGACAGGGCTCGAAGAGACCCAGTACTTC.

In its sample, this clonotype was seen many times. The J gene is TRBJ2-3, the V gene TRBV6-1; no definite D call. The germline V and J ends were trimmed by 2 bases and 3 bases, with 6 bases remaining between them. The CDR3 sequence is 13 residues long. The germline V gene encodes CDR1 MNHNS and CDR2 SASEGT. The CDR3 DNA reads TGTGCCAGCAGTGAACAGCTTACAGATACGCAGTATTTT. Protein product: CASSEQLTDTQYF.

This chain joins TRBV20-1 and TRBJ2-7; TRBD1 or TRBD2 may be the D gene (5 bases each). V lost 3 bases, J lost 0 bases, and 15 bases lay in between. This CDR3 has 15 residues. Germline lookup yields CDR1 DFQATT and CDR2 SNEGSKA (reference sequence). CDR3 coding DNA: TGCAGTGCTAGCGATCCCGGGACGAGCTCCTACGAGCAGTACTTC. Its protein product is CSASDPGTSSYEQYF.

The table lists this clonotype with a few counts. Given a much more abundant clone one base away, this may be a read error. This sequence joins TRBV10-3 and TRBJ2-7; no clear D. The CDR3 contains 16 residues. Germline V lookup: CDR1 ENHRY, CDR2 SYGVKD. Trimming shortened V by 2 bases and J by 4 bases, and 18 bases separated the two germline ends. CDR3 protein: CAISEHHRSLGYEQYF. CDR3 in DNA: TGTGCCATCAGTGAGCATCATCGGTCATTAGGGTACGAGCAGTACTTC.

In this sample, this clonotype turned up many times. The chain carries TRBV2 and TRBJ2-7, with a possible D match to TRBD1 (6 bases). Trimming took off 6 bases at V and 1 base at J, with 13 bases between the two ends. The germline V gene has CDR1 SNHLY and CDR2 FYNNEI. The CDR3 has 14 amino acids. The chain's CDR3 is CASRIRDTSYEQYF. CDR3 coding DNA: TGTGCCAGCAGGATTCGGGACACTTCCTACGAGCAGTACTTC.

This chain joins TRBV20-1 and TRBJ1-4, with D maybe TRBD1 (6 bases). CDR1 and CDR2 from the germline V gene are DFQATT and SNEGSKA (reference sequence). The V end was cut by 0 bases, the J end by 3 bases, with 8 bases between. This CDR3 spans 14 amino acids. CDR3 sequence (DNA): TGCAGTGCTAGAGAGGACAGTGCTAATGAAAAACTGTTTTTT. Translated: CSAREDSANEKLFF.

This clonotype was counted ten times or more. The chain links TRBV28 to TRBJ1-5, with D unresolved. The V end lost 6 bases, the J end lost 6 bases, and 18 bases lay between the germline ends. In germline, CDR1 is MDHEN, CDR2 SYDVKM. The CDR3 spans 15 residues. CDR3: CASRGGSITLQPQHF. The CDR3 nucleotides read TGTGCCAGCAGAGGAGGGAGCATTACCCTTCAGCCCCAGCATTTT.

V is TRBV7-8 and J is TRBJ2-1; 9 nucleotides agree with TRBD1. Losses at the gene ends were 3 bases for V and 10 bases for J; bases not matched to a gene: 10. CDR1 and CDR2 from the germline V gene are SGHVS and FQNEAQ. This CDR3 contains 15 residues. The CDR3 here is CASSFRDRAYDEQFF. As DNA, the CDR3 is TGTGCCAGCAGCTTCCGGGACAGGGCATACGACGAGCAGTTCTTC.

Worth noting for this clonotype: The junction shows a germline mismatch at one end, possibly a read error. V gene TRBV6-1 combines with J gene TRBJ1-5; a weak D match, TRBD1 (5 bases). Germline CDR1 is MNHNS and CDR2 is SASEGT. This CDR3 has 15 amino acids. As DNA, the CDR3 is TGTGCCAACAGTGGGGGAAGAATTAGCAATCAGCCCCAGCATTTT. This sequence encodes CANSGGRISNQPQHF.

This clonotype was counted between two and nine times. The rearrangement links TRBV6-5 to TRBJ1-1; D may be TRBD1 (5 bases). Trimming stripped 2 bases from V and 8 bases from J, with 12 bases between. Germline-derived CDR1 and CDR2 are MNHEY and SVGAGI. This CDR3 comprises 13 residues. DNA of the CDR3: TGTGCCAGCAGTTACGGGGCCCTCGGGGAAGCTTTCTTT. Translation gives CASSYGALGEAFF.

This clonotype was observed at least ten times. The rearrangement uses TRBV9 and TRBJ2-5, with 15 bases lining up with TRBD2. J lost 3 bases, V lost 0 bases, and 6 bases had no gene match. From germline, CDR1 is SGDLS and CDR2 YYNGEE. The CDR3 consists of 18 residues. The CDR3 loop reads CASSVGGTSGGTEETQYF. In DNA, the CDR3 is TGTGCCAGCAGCGTAGGAGGGACTAGCGGGGGGACGGAAGAGACCCAGTACTTC.

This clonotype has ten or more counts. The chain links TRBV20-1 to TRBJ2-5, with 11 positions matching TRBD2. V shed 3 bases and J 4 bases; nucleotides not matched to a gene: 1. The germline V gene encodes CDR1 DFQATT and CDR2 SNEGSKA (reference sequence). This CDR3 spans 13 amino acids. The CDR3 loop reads CSASLAGGETQYF. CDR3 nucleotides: TGCAGTGCTAGCCTAGCGGGGGGAGAGACCCAGTACTTC.

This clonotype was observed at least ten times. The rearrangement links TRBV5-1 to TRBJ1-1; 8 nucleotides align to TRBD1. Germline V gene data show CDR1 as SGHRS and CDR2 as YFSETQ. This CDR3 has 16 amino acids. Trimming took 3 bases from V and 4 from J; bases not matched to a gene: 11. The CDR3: CASSYDRQGRGTEAFF. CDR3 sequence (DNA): TGCGCCAGCAGCTACGACCGACAGGGGAGAGGCACTGAAGCTTTCTTT.

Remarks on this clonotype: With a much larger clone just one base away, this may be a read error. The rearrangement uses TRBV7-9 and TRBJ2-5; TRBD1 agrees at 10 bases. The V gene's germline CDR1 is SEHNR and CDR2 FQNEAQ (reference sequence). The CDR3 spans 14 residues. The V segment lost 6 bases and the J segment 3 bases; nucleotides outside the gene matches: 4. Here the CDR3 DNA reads TGTGCCAGCAGGTGTGGGACAGGGGAAGAGACCCAGTACTTC. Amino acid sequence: CASRCGTGEETQYF.

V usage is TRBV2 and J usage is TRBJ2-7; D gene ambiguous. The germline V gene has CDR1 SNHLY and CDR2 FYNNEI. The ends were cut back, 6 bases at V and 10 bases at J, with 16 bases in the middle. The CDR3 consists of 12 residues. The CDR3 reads CASRSTPTGQYF. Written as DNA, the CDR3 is TGTGCCAGCAGGTCCACCCCTACTGGTCAGTACTTC. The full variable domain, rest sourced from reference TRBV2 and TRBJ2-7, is EPEVTQTPSHQVTQMGQEVILRCVPISNHLYFYWYRQILGQKVEFLVSFYNNEISEKSEIFDDQFSVERPDGSNFTLKIRSTKLEDSAMYFCASRSTPTGQYFGPGTRLTVT.

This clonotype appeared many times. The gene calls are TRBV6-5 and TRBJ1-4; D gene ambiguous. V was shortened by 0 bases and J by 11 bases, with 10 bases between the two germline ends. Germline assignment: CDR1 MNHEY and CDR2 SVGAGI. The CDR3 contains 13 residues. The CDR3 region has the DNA TGTGCCAGCAGTTACTCTACGGGAGGCAAACTGTTTTTT. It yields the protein CASSYSTGGKLFF.

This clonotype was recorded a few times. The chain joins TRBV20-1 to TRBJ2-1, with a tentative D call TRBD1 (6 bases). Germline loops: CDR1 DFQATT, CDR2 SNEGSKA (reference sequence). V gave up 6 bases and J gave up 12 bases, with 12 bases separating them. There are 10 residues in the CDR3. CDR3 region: CSATGLGQFF. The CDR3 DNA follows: TGCAGTGCCACAGGGCTTGGGCAGTTCTTC.

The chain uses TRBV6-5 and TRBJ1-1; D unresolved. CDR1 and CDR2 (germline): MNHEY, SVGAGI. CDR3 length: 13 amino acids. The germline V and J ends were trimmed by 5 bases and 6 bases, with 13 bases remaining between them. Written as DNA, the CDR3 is TGTGCCAGCAGTCGAAGCGAGAGCGCTGAAGCTTTCTTT. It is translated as CASSRSESAEAFF.

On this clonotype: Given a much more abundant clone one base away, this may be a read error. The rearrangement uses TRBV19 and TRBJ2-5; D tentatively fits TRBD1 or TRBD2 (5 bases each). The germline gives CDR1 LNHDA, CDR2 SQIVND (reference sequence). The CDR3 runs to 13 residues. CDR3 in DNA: TGTGCCAGGAGTATAAACTGGGGGGAGACCCAGTACTTC. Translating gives CARSINWGETQYF.

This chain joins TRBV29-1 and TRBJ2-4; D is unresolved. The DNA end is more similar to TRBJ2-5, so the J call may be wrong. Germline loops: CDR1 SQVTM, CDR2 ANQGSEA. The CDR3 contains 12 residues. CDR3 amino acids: CSVSWGQETQYF. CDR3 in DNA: TGCAGCGTTTCATGGGGACAAGAGACCCAGTACTTC.

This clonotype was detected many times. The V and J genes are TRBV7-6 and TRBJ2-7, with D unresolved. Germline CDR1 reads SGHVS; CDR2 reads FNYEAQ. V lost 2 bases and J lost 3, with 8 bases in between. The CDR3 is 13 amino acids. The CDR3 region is CASSLPRSYEQYF. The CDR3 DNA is TGTGCCAGCAGCTTACCGAGAAGCTACGAGCAGTACTTC.

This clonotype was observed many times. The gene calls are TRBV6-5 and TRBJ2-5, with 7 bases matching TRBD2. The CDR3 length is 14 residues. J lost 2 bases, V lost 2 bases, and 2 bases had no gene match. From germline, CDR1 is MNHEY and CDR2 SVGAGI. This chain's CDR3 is CASSYGGVQETQYF. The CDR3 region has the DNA TGTGCCAGCAGTTACGGGGGGGTTCAAGAGACCCAGTACTTC.

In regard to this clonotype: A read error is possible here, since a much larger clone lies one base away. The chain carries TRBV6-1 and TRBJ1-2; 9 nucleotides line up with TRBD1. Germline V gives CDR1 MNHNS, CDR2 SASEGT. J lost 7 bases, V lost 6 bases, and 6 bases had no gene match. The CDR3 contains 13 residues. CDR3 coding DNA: TGTGCCAGCAGGGGTACAGGGGGCGGTGGCTACACCTTC. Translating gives CASRGTGGGGYTF.

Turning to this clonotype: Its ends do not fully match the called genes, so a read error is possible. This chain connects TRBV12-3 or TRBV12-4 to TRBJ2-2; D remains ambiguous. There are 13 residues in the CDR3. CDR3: CTSSETRTGELFF. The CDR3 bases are TGTACCAGCAGCGAGACACGGACCGGGGAGCTGTTTTTT.

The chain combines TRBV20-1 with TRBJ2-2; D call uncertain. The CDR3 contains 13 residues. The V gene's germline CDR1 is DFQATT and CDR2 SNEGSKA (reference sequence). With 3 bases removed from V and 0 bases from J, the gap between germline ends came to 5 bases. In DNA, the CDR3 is TGCAGTGCTAGGTTTTCGAACACCGGGGAGCTGTTTTTT. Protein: CSARFSNTGELFF.